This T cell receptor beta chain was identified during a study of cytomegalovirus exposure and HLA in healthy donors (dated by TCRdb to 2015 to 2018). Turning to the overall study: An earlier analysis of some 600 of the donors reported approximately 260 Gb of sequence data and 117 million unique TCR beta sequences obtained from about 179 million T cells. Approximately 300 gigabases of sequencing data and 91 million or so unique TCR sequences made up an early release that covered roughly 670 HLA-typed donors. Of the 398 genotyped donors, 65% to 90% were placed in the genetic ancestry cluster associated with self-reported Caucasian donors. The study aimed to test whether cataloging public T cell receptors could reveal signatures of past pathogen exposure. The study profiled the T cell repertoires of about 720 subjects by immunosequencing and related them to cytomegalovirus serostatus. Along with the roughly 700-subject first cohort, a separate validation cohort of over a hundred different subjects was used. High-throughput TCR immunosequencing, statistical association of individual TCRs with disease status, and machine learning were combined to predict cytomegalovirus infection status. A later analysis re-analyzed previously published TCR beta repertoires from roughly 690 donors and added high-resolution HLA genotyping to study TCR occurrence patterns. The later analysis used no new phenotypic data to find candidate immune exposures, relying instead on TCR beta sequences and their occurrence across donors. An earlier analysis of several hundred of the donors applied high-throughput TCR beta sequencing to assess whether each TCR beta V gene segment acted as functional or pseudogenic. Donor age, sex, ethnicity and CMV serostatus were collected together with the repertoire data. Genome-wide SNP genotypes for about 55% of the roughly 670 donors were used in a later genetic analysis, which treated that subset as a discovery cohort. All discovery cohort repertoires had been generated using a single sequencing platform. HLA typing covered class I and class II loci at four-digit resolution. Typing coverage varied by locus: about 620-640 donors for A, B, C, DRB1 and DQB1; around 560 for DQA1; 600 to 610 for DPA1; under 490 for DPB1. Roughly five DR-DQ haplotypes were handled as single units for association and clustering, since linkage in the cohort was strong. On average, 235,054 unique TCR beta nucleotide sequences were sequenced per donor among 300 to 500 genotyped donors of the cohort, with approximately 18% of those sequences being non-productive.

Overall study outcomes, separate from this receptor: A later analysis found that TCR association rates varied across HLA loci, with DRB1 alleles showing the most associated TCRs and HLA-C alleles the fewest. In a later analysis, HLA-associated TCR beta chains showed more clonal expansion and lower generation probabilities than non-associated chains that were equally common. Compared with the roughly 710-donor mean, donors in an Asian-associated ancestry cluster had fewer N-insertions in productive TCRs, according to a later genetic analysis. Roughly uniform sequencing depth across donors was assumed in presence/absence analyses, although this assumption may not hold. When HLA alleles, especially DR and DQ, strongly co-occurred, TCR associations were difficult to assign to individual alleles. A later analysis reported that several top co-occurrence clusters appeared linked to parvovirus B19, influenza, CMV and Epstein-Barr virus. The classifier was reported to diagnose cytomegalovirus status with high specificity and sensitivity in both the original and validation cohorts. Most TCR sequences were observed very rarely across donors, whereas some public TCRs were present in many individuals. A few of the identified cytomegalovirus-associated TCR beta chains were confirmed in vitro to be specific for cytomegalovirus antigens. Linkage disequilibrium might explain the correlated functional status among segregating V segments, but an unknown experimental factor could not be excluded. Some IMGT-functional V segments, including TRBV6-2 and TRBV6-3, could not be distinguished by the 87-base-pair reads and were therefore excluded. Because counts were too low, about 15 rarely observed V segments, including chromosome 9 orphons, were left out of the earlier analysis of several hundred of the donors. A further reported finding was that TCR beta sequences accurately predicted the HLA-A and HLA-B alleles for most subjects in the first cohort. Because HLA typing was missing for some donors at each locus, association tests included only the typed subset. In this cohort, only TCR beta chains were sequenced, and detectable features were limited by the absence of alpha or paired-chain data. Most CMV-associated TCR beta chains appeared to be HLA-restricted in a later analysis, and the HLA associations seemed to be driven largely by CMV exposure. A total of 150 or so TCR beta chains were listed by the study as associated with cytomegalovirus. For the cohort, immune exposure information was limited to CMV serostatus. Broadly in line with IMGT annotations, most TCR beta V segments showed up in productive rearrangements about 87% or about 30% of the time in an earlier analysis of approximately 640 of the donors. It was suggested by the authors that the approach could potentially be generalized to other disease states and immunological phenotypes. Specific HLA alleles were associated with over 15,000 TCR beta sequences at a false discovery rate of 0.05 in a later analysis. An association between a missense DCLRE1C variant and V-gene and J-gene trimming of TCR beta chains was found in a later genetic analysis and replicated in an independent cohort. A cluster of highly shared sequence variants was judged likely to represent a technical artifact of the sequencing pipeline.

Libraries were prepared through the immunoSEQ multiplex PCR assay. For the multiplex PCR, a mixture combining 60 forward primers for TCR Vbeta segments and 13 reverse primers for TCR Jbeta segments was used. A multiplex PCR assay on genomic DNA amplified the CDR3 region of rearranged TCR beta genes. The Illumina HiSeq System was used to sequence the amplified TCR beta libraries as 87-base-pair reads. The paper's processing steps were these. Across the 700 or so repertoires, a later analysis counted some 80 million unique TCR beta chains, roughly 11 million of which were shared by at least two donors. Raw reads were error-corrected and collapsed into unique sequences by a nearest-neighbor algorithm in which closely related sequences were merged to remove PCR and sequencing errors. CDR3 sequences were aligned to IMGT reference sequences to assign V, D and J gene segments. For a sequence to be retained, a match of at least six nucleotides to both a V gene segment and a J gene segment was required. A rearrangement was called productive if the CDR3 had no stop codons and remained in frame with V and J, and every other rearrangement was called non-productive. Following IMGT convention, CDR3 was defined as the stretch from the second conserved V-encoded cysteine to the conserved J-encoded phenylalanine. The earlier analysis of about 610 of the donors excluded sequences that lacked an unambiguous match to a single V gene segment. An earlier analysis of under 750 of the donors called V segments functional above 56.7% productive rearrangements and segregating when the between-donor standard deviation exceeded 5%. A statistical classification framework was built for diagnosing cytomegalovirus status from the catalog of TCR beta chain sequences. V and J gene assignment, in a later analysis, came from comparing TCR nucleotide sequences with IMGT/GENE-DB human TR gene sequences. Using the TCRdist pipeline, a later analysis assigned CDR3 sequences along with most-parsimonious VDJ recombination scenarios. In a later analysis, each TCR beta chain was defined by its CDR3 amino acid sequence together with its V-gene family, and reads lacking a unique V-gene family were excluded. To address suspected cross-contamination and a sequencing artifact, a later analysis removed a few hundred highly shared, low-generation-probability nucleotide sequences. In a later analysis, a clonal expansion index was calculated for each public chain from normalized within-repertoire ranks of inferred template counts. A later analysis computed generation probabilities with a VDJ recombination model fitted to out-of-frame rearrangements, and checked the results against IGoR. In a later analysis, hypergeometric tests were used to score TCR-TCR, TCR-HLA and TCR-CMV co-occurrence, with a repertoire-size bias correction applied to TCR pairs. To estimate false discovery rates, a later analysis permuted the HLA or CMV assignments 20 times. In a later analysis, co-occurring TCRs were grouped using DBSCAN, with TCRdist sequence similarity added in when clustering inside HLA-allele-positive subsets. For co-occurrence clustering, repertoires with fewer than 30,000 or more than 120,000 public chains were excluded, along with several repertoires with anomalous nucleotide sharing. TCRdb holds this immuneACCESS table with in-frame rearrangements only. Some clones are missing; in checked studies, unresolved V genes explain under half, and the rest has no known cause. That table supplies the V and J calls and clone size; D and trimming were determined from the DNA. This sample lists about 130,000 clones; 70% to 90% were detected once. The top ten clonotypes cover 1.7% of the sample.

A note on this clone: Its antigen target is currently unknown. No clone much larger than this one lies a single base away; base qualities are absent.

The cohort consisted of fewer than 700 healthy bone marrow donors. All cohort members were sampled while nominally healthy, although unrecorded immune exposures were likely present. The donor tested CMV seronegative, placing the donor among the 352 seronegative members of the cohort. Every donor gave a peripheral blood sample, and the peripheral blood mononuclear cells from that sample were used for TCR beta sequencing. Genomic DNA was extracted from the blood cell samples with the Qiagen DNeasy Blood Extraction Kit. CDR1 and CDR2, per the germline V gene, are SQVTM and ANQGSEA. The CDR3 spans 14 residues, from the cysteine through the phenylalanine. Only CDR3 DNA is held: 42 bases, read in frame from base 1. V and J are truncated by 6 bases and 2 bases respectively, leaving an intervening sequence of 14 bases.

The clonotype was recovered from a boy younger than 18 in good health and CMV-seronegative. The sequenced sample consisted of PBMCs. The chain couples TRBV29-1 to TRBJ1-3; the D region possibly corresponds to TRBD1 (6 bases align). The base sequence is TGCAGCGTAGGTACAGGGTCTGCTGGAAACACCATATATTTT. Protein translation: CSVGTGSAGNTIYF.